Listed below are T cell receptor beta chains from one sample, sequenced in a study of shared clonotypes between healthy human individuals. Libraries were prepared by immunoSEQ multiplex PCR; TCRdb keeps only in-frame clonotypes and omits some of them. The table shows roughly 2 million clones, with approximately 94% occurring only once. The specimen sequenced was naive CD4+ T cells sorted from blood. The receptors were sampled from a man aged 18 to 30 in good health. CDR3s include the opening cysteine and the closing phenylalanine or tryptophan. A D gene is named only where the DNA matches it firmly. Clone size is given for some rows only: seen once, a few or many times, or a class if the clone is expanded.

-,-,TRBJ1-5,TRBV5-1,TGCGCCAGCAGCTTGGACCCAGGGGGCAATCAGCCCCAGCATTTT,CASSLDPGGNQPQHF
-,-,TRBJ1-1,TRBV5-1,TGCGCCAGCAGCTTGGGACCAGAAGCTTTCTTT,CASSLGPEAFF
TRBD2,once,TRBJ2-3,TRBV13,TGTGCCAGCAGCCAGCGACTAGCGGGCACAGATACGCAGTATTTT,CASSQRLAGTDTQYF
-,-,TRBJ2-3,TRBV5-4,TGTGCCAGCAGGGGGGACTTTACGCAGTATTTT,CASRGDFTQYF
TRBD2,-,TRBJ2-2,TRBV5-1,TGCGCCAGCAGCTTACTAGCGGCGAACACCGGGGAGCTGTTTTTT,CASSLLAANTGELFF
-,-,TRBJ1-2,TRBV28,TGTGCCAGCAGTTCTCAACGGTATGGCTACACCTTC,CASSSQRYGYTF
TRBD1,-,TRBJ1-6,TRBV5-1,TGCGCCAGCAGCTTGGCCACAGGGGATAGGAATTCACCCCTCCACTTT,CASSLATGDRNSPLHF
-,-,TRBJ2-7,TRBV5-4,TGTGCCAGCAGCTTAGGGGGACGGACCTACGAGCAGTACTTC,CASSLGGRTYEQYF
-,-,TRBJ1-4,TRBV5-6,TGTGCCAGCAGCTTGGCAGGGCTAGGTGAAAAACTGTTTTTT,CASSLAGLGEKLFF
-,once,TRBJ2-1,TRBV5-6,TGTGCCAGCAGCTTGGCCAGGGGAGTCGGTGAGCAGTTCTTC,CASSLARGVGEQFF
TRBD2,-,TRBJ2-1,TRBV7-2,TGTGCCAGCAGCAAACTAGCGGGAGGAGTGGCCGTCAATGAGCAGTTCTTC,CASSKLAGGVAVNEQFF
-,-,TRBJ2-3,TRBV10-3,TGTGCCATCAGTGCTCTGTCCGCGAGCACAGATACGCAGTATTTT,CAISALSASTDTQYF
TRBD1,-,TRBJ1-5,TRBV5-6,TGTGCCAGCAGCACTTCGGGACAGTTCAATCAGCCCCAGCATTTT,CASSTSGQFNQPQHF
TRBD1,-,TRBJ2-1,TRBV19,TGTGCCAGTAGTTACCGGGACAGGGGCGTGTACGAGCAGTTCTTC,CASSYRDRGVYEQFF
TRBD1,-,TRBJ1-6,TRBV2,TGTGCCAGCACCGGGACAGAGAATTCACCCCTCCACTTT,CASTGTENSPLHF
TRBD2,-,TRBJ2-7,TRBV30,TGTGCCTGGAGTGTACAAAGGGGAGGGGACGAGCAGTACTTC,CAWSVQRGGDEQYF
-,-,TRBJ2-2,TRBV27,TGTGCCAGCAGTTTACCGCCGGGGGTAAACACCGGGGAGCTGTTTTTT,CASSLPPGVNTGELFF
-,-,TRBJ1-2,TRBV7-2,TGTGCCAGCAGCCACGGCCGGGAGGAGGGCTACACCTTC,CASSHGREEGYTF
TRBD2,-,TRBJ2-3,TRBV7-2,TGTGCCAGCAGCTACCCGGGACTAGCGGGGGCTAGCACAGATACGCAGTATTTT,CASSYPGLAGASTDTQYF
-,-,TRBJ1-5,TRBV6-1,TGTGCCAGCAGCGGAAAGCCGGATAGCAATCAGCCCCAGCATTTT,CASSGKPDSNQPQHF
-,-,TRBJ1-4,TRBV7-8,TGTGCCAGCAGCTTAGGACTGGGTGAAAAACTGTTTTTT,CASSLGLGEKLFF
-,-,TRBJ2-4,TRBV5-6,TGTGCCAGCAGCTTGTTGGCAGGCGAGGGCAAAAACATTCAGTACTTC,CASSLLAGEGKNIQYF
TRBD2,-,TRBJ2-7,TRBV15,TGTGCCACCTCCCCGGGGGGAAGCTCCTACGAGCAGTACTTC,CATSPGGSSYEQYF
TRBD1,-,TRBJ1-1,TRBV10-3,TGTGCCATCAGCCCGACAGGGGTCACTGAAGCTTTCTTT,CAISPTGVTEAFF
TRBD2,-,TRBJ2-7,TRBV11-2,TGTGCCAGCAGCCACCTAGCGGGGTTCTACGAGCAGTACTTC,CASSHLAGFYEQYF
TRBD1,once,TRBJ2-7,TRBV7-9,TGTGCCAAAAAACAGGGGGAGAGCTCCTACGAGCAGTACTTC,CAKKQGESSYEQYF
-,-,TRBJ1-1,TRBV4-2,TGTGCCAGCAGCGGAGACAGGTTGAACACTGAAGCTTTCTTT,CASSGDRLNTEAFF
TRBD2,-,TRBJ2-2,TRBV4-1,TGCGCCAGCAGCCCCATAGCGGGGGGGCGGGGCGGGGAGCTGTTTTTT,CASSPIAGGRGGELFF
TRBD1,-,TRBJ2-2,TRBV7-9,TGTGCCAGCAGCCTAGCTTGGACAGGTTTGAGTGTCACCGGGGAGCTGTTTTTT,CASSLAWTGLSVTGELFF
-,-,TRBJ1-2,TRBV5-4,TGTGCCAGCAGCTTTCAGGGATGGGGCTACACCTTC,CASSFQGWGYTF
-,few,TRBJ1-5,TRBV28,TGTGCCAGCAGTTTGTACAGGGCCGATCAGCCCCAGCATTTT,CASSLYRADQPQHF
-,-,TRBJ1-4,TRBV5-1,TGCGCCAGCAGCCCCTCAGGGGCGAGTAATGAAAAACTGTTTTTT,CASSPSGASNEKLFF
-,-,TRBJ2-3,TRBV7-9,TGTGCCAGCAGCTTAGAATCTTACACAGATACGCAGTATTTT,CASSLESYTDTQYF
TRBD2,once,TRBJ2-4,TRBV7-2,TGTGCCAGCAGCTTAAGTAGGCGGGAGGGCCGGGGAAACATTCAGTACTTC,CASSLSRREGRGNIQYF
-,-,TRBJ2-7,TRBV7-2,TGTGCCAGCAGCTTAAGGTGGGGAGGGGGCACCTACGAGCAGTACTTC,CASSLRWGGGTYEQYF
TRBD2,-,TRBJ2-3,TRBV5-6,TGTGCCAGCAGCTCAAGCGGGGGGGCAACAGATACGCAGTATTTT,CASSSSGGATDTQYF
TRBD1,-,TRBJ1-1,TRBV10-3,TGTGCCATCAGTCCCTCAGGGGGCAACACTGAAGCTTTCTTT,CAISPSGGNTEAFF
TRBD1,-,TRBJ1-3,TRBV27,TGTGCCAGCAGTCCGGGGACAGGGAAAAACACCATATATTTT,CASSPGTGKNTIYF
TRBD1,-,TRBJ1-1,TRBV5-1,TGCGCCAGCAGCTTTGGGGACAGCATAGTGAACACTGAAGCTTTCTTT,CASSFGDSIVNTEAFF
-,-,TRBJ1-3,TRBV11-1,TGTGCCAGCAGCTTAACCGACGCAAACTCTGGAAACACCATATATTTT,CASSLTDANSGNTIYF
TRBD2,-,TRBJ2-2,TRBV7-7,TGTGCTAGCAGCTTCGGGCCAGCGGGGGGTGCGAACACCGGGGAGCTGTTTTTT,CASSFGPAGGANTGELFF
TRBD2,-,TRBJ2-1,TRBV2,TGTGCCAGCAAGGGGGGTAGCGGGAGGACCAACTACAATGAGCAGTTCTTC,CASKGGSGRTNYNEQFF